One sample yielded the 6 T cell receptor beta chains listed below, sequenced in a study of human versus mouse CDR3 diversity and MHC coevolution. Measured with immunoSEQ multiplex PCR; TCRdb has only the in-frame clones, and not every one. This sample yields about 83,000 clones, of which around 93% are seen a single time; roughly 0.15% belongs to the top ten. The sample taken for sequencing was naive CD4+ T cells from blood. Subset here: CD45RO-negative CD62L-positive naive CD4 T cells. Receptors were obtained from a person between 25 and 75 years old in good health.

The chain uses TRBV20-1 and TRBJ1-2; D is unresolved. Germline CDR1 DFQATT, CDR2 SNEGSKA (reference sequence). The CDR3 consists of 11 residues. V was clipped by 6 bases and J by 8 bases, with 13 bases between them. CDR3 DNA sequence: TGCAGTGCCCGTTCAGGAGGCGGCTACACCTTC. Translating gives CSARSGGGYTF.

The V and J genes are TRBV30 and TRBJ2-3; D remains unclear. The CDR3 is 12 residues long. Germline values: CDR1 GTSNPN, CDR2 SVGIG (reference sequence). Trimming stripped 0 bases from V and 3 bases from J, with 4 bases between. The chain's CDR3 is CAWSVRTDTQYF. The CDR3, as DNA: TGTGCCTGGAGTGTACGGACAGATACGCAGTATTTT. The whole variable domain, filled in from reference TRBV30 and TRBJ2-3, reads SQTIHQWPATLVQPVGSPLSLECTVEGTSNPNLYWYRQAAGRGLQLLFYSVGIGQISSEVPQNLSASRPQDRQFILSSKKLLLSDSGFYLCAWSVRTDTQYFGPGTRLTVL.

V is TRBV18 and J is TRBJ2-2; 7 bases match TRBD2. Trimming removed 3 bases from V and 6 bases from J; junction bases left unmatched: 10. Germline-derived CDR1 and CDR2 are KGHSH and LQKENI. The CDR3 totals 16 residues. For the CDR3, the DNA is TGTGCCAGCTCACCTGATCCCATAGCGGGTCCCGGGGAGCTGTTTTTT. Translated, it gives CASSPDPIAGPGELFF.

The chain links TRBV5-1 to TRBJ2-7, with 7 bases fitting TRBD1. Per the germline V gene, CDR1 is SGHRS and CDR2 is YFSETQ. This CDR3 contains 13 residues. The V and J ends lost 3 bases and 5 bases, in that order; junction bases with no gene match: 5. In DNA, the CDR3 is TGCGCCAGCAGCTCGACAGGGCGCGACGAGCAGTACTTC. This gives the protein CASSSTGRDEQYF. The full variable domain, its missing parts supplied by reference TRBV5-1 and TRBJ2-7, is KAGVTQTPRYLIKTRGQQVTLSCSPISGHRSVSWYQQTPGQGLQFLFEYFSETQRNKGNFPGRFSGRQFSNSRSEMNVSTLELGDSALYLCASSSTGRDEQYFGPGTRLTVT.

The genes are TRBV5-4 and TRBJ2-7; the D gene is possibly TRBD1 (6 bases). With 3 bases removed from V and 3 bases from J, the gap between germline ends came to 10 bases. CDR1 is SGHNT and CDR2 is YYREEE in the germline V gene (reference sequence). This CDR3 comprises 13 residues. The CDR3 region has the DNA TGTGCCAGCAGCTCGGGACAAAACTACGAGCAGTACTTC. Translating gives CASSSGQNYEQYF. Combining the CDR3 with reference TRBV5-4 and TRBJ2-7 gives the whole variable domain ETGVTQSPTHLIKTRGQQVTLRCSSQSGHNTVSWYQQALGQGPQFIFQYYREEENGRGNFPPRFSGLQFPNYSSELNVNALELDDSALYLCASSSGQNYEQYFGPGTRLTVT.

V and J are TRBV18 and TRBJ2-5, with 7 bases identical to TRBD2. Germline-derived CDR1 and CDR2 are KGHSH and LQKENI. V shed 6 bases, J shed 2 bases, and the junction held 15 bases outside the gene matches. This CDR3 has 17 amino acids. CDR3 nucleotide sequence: TGTGCCAGCTCCCCGCTTAGGGGCGGGGGTTTACAAGAGACCCAGTACTTC. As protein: CASSPLRGGGLQETQYF. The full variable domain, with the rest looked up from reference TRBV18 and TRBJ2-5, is NAGVMQNPRHLVRRRGQEARLRCSPMKGHSHVYWYRQLPEEGLKFMVYLQKENIIDESGMPKERFSAEFPKEGPSILRIQQVVRGDSAAYFCASSPLRGGGLQETQYFGPGTRLLVL.